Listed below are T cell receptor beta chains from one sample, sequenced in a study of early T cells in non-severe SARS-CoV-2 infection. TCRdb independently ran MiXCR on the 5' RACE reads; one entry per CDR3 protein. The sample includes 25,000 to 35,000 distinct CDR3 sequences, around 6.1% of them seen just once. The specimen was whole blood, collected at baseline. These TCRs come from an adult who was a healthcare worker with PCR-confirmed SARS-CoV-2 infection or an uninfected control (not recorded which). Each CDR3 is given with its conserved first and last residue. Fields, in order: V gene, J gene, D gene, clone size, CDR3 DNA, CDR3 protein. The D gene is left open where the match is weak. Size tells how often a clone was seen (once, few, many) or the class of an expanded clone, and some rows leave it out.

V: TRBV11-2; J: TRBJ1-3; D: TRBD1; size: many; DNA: TGTGCCAGCAGCCCCCCCCGACAGGGCCTCTCTGGAAACACCATATATTTT; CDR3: CASSPPRQGLSGNTIYF
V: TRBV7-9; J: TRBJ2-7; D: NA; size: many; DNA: TGTGCCAGCAGCTTCCAGGCGATCTCCTACGAGCAGTACTTC; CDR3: CASSFQAISYEQYF
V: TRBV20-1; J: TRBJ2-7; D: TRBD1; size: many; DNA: TGCAGTGCTAGACCAGTGACAGGGTCCTACGAGCAGTACTTC; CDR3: CSARPVTGSYEQYF
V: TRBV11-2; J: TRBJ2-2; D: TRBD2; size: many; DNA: TGTGCCAGCAGAGGTGCTAGCGGGATAAACACCGGGGAGCTGTTTTTT; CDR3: CASRGASGINTGELFF
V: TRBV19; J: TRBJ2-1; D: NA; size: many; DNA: TGTGCCAGTAGCAGCCGGGGCCCCAATGAGCAGTTCTTC; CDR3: CASSSRGPNEQFF
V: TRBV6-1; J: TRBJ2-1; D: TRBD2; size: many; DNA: TGTGCCAGCAGTGAACAGCGGGGGTGGAATGAGCAGTTCTTC; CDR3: CASSEQRGWNEQFF
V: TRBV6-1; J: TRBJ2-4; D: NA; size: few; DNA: TGTGCCAGCAGTGATTGGACAAAGACCAAAAACATTCAGTACTTC; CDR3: CASSDWTKTKNIQYF
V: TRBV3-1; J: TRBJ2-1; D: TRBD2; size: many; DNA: TGTGCCAGCAGCCAAGTCCCCGGCGGGAGGGTCGTCAACAATGAGCAGTTCTTC; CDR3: CASSQVPGGRVVNNEQFF
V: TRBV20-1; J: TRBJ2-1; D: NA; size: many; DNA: TGCAGTGCCAAATCGATCGATGAGCAGTTCTTC; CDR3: CSAKSIDEQFF
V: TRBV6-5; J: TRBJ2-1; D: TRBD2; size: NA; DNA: TGTGCCAGCAGCCGGGAGGTTTGGCCCTACAATGAGCAGTTCTTC; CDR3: CASSREVWPYNEQFF
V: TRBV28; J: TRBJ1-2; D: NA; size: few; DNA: TGTGCCAGCAGTTTATCTCTTGGTGGCTACACCTTC; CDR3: CASSLSLGGYTF
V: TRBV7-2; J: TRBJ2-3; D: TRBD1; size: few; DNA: TGTGCCAGCAAACGGACAGGGCCTAGCACAGATACGCAGTATTTT; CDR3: CASKRTGPSTDTQYF
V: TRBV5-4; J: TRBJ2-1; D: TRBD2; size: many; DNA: TGTGCCAGCAGCCCGGGGACTAGCGGGAGGGGATACAATGAGCAGTTCTTC; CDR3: CASSPGTSGRGYNEQFF
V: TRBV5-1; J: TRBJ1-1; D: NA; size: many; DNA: TGCGCCAGCAGCTTGGTTGAGGGAAGCCGAACTGAAGCTTTCTTT; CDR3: CASSLVEGSRTEAFF
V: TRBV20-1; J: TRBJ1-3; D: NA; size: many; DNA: TGCAGTGCTAGAGATGTCAGGGGACGGGGAAACACCATATATTTT; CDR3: CSARDVRGRGNTIYF
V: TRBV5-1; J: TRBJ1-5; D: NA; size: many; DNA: TGCGCCAGCAGCTTGGGGGGCGGCAATCAGCCCCAGCATTTT; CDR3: CASSLGGGNQPQHF